A single sample is the source of the 28 T cell receptor beta chains below, sequenced in a study of cytomegalovirus exposure and HLA in healthy donors. The PCR contained 60 Vbeta and 13 Jbeta primers. Sequenced by immunoSEQ multiplex PCR; TCRdb stores in-frame clones only, minus some. The sample consists of more than 110,000 clones, 70% to 85% of them appearing once. Material: PBMCs. These receptors were collected from a man aged 30-40 years in good health and CMV-seropositive.

A word on this clone: At the DNA level, this CDR3 is encoded by other sequences in the same sample as well. The chain employs TRBV5-4 and TRBJ2-3; 11 nucleotides match TRBD2. Per germline, CDR1 SGHNT and CDR2 YYREEE (reference sequence). The CDR3 is made up of 15 amino acids. With V trimmed by 2 bases and J by 4 bases, 3 bases remained unmatched. This chain's CDR3 is CASSFSGGAADTQYF. Written as DNA, the CDR3 is TGTGCCAGCAGCTTTAGCGGGGGGGCTGCAGATACGCAGTATTTT.

The J gene is TRBJ2-7, the V gene TRBV29-1; a possible D gene is TRBD2 (6 bases). Trimming took 8 bases from V and 0 from J, leaving 14 bases between them. Per the germline V gene, CDR1 is SQVTM and CDR2 is ANQGSEA. CDR3 length: 13 amino acids. The CDR3: CSYSEGTSYEQYF. The CDR3 DNA reads as TGCAGCTATTCGGAGGGCACCTCCTACGAGCAGTACTTC.

The chain combines TRBV7-8 with TRBJ2-6; D is undetermined. The CDR3 length is 15 residues. Germline V gives CDR1 SGHVS, CDR2 FQNEAQ. The germline V and J ends were trimmed by 4 bases and 6 bases, with 13 bases remaining between them. The CDR3 DNA reads as TGTGCCAGCAGCTCGGGTCCTCTGGAGGCCAACGTCCTGACTTTC. Amino acids: CASSSGPLEANVLTF.

The chain recombines TRBV19 with TRBJ1-1; 12 bases align to TRBD1. In germline, CDR1 is LNHDA, CDR2 SQIVND (reference sequence). The length of the CDR3 is 16 residues. The V segment lost 6 bases and the J segment 10 bases; nucleotides outside the gene matches: 15. CDR3 nucleotides: TGTGCCAGTAGCGACTCAAGTGGGACAGGGGGCTTTGCAGCTTTCTTT. As protein: CASSDSSGTGGFAAFF. Full variable domain (outside the CDR3, taken from reference TRBV19 and TRBJ1-1): DGGITQSPKYLFRKEGQNVTLSCEQNLNHDAMYWYRQDPGQGLRLIYYSQIVNDFQKGDIAEGYSVSREKKESFPLTVTSAQKNPTAFYLCASSDSSGTGGFAAFFGQGTRLTVV.

This chain uses TRBV7-6 with TRBJ2-1; perhaps TRBD2 as D (6 bases). The CDR3 has 16 amino acids. Between the trimmed V and J ends, which lost 6 bases and 7 bases, there was a span of 22 bases. CDR1 and CDR2 from the germline V gene are SGHVS and FNYEAQ. CDR3 DNA sequence: TGTGCCAGCAGTGCTCCTCCGGGAGAGGGAACAAATGAGCAGTTCTTC. Translating gives CASSAPPGEGTNEQFF.

The chain recombines TRBV19 with TRBJ1-3; D is ambiguous. The germline CDR1 and CDR2 sequences are LNHDA and SQIVND (reference sequence). The CDR3 loop spans 14 amino acids. Trimming took 6 bases from V and 2 from J, leaving 11 bases between them. The CDR3 coding sequence is TGTGCCAGTAGGCATCAGGCTCCTGGAAACACCATATATTTT. Amino acid sequence: CASRHQAPGNTIYF.

The chain couples TRBV27 to TRBJ1-1, with no clear D. The CDR3 length is 14 residues. The ends were cut back, 5 bases at V and 0 bases at J, with 10 bases in the middle. Germline lookup yields CDR1 MNHEY and CDR2 SMNVEV (reference sequence). The CDR3 region is CASSPQKMNTEAFF. CDR3 bases: TGTGCCAGCAGTCCACAGAAAATGAACACTGAAGCTTTCTTT.

The gene calls are TRBV28 and TRBJ1-1; the D gene is possibly TRBD1 (6 bases). The CDR3 length is 12 residues. Germline V gene lookup returns CDR1 MDHEN and CDR2 SYDVKM. The V end lost 6 bases, the J end lost 8 bases, and 13 bases lay between the germline ends. This CDR3 reads CASSPSQGEAFF. CDR3 DNA: TGTGCCAGCAGCCCCTCTCAGGGGGAAGCTTTCTTT.

This clone was seen only once. This rearrangement joins TRBV4-1 to TRBJ2-3, with no clear D. V lost 0 bases and J lost 6, with 4 bases in between. Germline loops: CDR1 MGHRA, CDR2 YSYEKL. The CDR3 length is 12 residues. CDR3 loop: CASSQDRDTQYF. CDR3 coding DNA: TGCGCCAGCAGCCAAGATCGGGATACGCAGTATTTT.

The rearrangement links TRBV6-1 to TRBJ2-7, with 8 bases lining up with TRBD2. V lost 4 bases, J lost 2 bases, and 13 bases stayed unmatched. Looked up from germline, CDR1 is MNHNS and CDR2 is SASEGT. The CDR3 extends over 17 amino acids. CDR3 protein: CASSAASSTGLAYEQYF. DNA of the CDR3: TGTGCCAGCAGTGCCGCCTCCTCGACGGGACTAGCCTACGAGCAGTACTTC.

This chain connects TRBV6-1 to TRBJ2-1; maybe TRBD2 (6 bases). Germline-derived CDR1 and CDR2 are MNHNS and SASEGT. The CDR3 runs to 11 residues. Deletions cut 6 bases from V and 8 bases from J, with 8 bases between. CDR3 bases: TGTGCCAGCAGAAGGGAGGATGAGCAGTTCTTC. This gives the protein CASRREDEQFF.

The chain carries TRBV9 and TRBJ2-3, with D uncertain. Looked up from germline, CDR1 is SGDLS and CDR2 is YYNGEE. This CDR3 region has 13 residues. V was pared by 0 bases and J by 6 bases, with 8 bases between. CDR3 sequence: CASSVVFGDTQYF. Written as DNA, the CDR3 is TGTGCCAGCAGCGTAGTGTTCGGGGATACGCAGTATTTT.

A few counts support this clone. The chain links TRBV5-1 to TRBJ1-1; D is undetermined. Per the germline V gene, CDR1 is SGHRS and CDR2 is YFSETQ. The CDR3 runs 14 residues. The ends were cut back, 3 bases at V and 1 base at J, with 10 bases in the middle. CDR3 sequence (DNA): TGCGCCAGCAGCTCGACCCTAGCGAACACTGAAGCTTTCTTT. It encodes CASSSTLANTEAFF. Supplemented by reference TRBV5-1 and TRBJ1-1, the full variable domain reads KAGVTQTPRYLIKTRGQQVTLSCSPISGHRSVSWYQQTPGQGLQFLFEYFSETQRNKGNFPGRFSGRQFSNSRSEMNVSTLELGDSALYLCASSSTLANTEAFFGQGTRLTVV.

This chain connects TRBV10-1 to TRBJ1-4, with TRBD1 as a possible D gene (5 bases). The CDR3 loop spans 15 amino acids. The V and J ends lost 2 bases and 2 bases respectively, with 9 bases between them. Germline CDR1 reads WNHNN; CDR2 reads SYGVQD (reference sequence). The CDR3 nucleotides read TGCGCCAGCAGTGAGGGGGCAGCCACTAATGAAAAACTGTTTTTT. Translation: CASSEGAATNEKLFF.

The chain links TRBV5-6 to TRBJ1-2, with a possible D match to TRBD1 (5 bases). Between the trimmed V and J ends, which lost 3 bases and 0 bases, there was a span of 15 bases. CDR3 length equals 16 residues. Germline V gene data show CDR1 as SGHDT and CDR2 as YYEEEE. CDR3 DNA sequence: TGTGCCAGCAGCTCCTATAGAGAGACAGCTAACTATGGCTACACCTTC. Translated, it gives CASSSYRETANYGYTF.

The sample holds one count of this clone. This rearrangement joins TRBV30 to TRBJ2-1; 7 bases align to TRBD2. Trimming cost V 3 bases and J 5 bases; bases outside gene matches: 10. The CDR3 consists of 15 residues. CDR1 is GTSNPN and CDR2 is SVGIG in the germline V gene (reference sequence). The CDR3 protein is CAWSLKTSGDNEQFF. The CDR3 coding sequence is TGTGCCTGGAGCCTAAAAACCAGCGGGGACAATGAGCAGTTCTTC. The full variable domain, with the rest looked up from reference TRBV30 and TRBJ2-1, is SQTIHQWPATLVQPVGSPLSLECTVEGTSNPNLYWYRQAAGRGLQLLFYSVGIGQISSEVPQNLSASRPQDRQFILSSKKLLLSDSGFYLCAWSLKTSGDNEQFFGPGTRLTVL.

The sample holds one count of this clone. This chain links TRBV9 with TRBJ1-5; a possible D gene is TRBD1 (6 bases). The V gene lost 0 bases and the J gene lost 7 bases, with 14 bases spanning the gap. The CDR3 has 15 residues. CDR1 is SGDLS, CDR2 YYNGEE, per germline. The CDR3 coding sequence is TGTGCCAGCAGCGTAGAAGGGGGAGCGAACCAGCCCCAGCATTTT. Protein sequence: CASSVEGGANQPQHF.

This clone was observed once. The CDR3 region is CASSILGVGNQPQHF. The CDR3, as DNA: TGTGCCAGTAGTATACTGGGAGTCGGGAATCAGCCCCAGCATTTT. The chain carries TRBV19 and TRBJ1-5, with no clear D. The V end was cut by 2 bases, the J end by 4 bases, with 12 bases between. In germline, CDR1 is LNHDA, CDR2 SQIVND (reference sequence). The CDR3 sequence is 15 residues long.

In its sample, this clone was seen a few times. The chain uses TRBV5-1 and TRBJ2-7; 8 bases line up with TRBD2. The CDR3 runs to 15 residues. V trimming: 5 bases; J trimming: 2 bases; junction bases outside the gene matches: 9. From germline, CDR1 is SGHRS and CDR2 YFSETQ. CDR3 amino acids: CASSPLAGNTYEQYF. The CDR3 coding sequence is TGCGCCAGCAGTCCCCTAGCGGGTAATACCTACGAGCAGTACTTC.

The chain couples TRBV2 to TRBJ2-2; a weak D match, TRBD1 (6 bases). The CDR3 is 15 residues long. Per germline, CDR1 SNHLY and CDR2 FYNNEI. Deletions cut 5 bases from V and 12 bases from J, with 22 bases between. In DNA form, the CDR3 reads TGTGCCAGCAGTACCCAGGGGACCCTCCTCGTCAAGCTGTTTTTT. Residues: CASSTQGTLLVKLFF.

The chain carries TRBV19 and TRBJ2-6, with 7 bases lining up with TRBD1. The V segment lost 7 bases and the J segment 4 bases; nucleotides outside the gene matches: 13. CDR3 length: 17 residues. CDR1 is LNHDA, CDR2 SQIVND, per germline (reference sequence). The DNA for the CDR3 is TGTGCCAGTACTCCGACAGGGTTCGCCTCCGGGGCCAACGTCCTGACTTTC. Translation gives CASTPTGFASGANVLTF.

The chain employs TRBV5-4 and TRBJ2-7; 8 nucleotides agree with TRBD1. The CDR3 is 14 amino acids. Germline loops: CDR1 SGHNT, CDR2 YYREEE (reference sequence). V was clipped by 5 bases and J by 2 bases; unmatched bases: 6. The CDR3 bases are TGTGCCAGCAGGCCTGGGACAGGAGCCTACGAGCAGTACTTC. Its protein product is CASRPGTGAYEQYF.

Only one count was recorded for this clone. The rearrangement uses TRBV29-1 and TRBJ1-1; the D is unclear. This CDR3 region has 14 residues. Trimming shortened V by 4 bases and J by 3 bases, and 15 bases separated the two germline ends. The germline CDR1 and CDR2 sequences are SQVTM and ANQGSEA. The CDR3 protein is CSVVPRVADTEAFF. In DNA form, the CDR3 reads TGCAGCGTTGTCCCTCGTGTGGCCGACACTGAAGCTTTCTTT.

This chain links TRBV28 with TRBJ2-7, with TRBD1 matching over 7 bases. Germline CDR1 is MDHEN and CDR2 is SYDVKM. This CDR3 region has 14 residues. The V segment lost 5 bases and the J segment 0 bases; nucleotides outside the gene matches: 4. This CDR3 is CASSSTGASYEQYF. The DNA of the CDR3 is TGTGCCAGCAGTAGTACAGGGGCCTCCTACGAGCAGTACTTC.

The rearrangement joins TRBV6-5 to TRBJ2-4; D is undetermined. Looked up from germline, CDR1 is MNHEY and CDR2 is SVGAGI. Trimming stripped 4 bases from V and 7 bases from J, with 8 bases between. The length of the CDR3 is 12 residues. CDR3 sequence reads: CASSCSLNIQYF. The CDR3 region has the DNA TGTGCCAGCAGTTGCTCCCTCAACATTCAGTACTTC.

In nucleotides, the CDR3 is TGTGCCAGCAGCACTGCGGGACAGGGGGCGTACGAGCAGTACTTC. Amino acids: CASSTAGQGAYEQYF. The gene calls are TRBV7-6 and TRBJ2-7, with 12 bases identical to TRBD1. With V trimmed by 5 bases and J by 4 bases, 6 bases remained unmatched. CDR1 and CDR2 from the germline V gene are SGHVS and FNYEAQ. The CDR3 has 15 residues. Drawing the rest from reference TRBV7-6 and TRBJ2-7, the complete variable domain is GAGVSQSPRYKVTKRGQDVALRCDPISGHVSLYWYRQALGQGPEFLTYFNYEAQQDKSGLPNDRFSAERPEGSISTLTIQRTEQRDSAMYRCASSTAGQGAYEQYFGPGTRLTVT.

The chain couples TRBV6-1 to TRBJ1-5, with 7 nucleotides matching TRBD1. The trim removed 8 bases at V and 0 bases at J, leaving 7 bases unmatched. This CDR3 has 15 residues. Germline-derived CDR1 and CDR2 are MNHNS and SASEGT. The CDR3 loop reads CASAGDSLSNQPQHF. DNA for the CDR3: TGTGCCAGCGCCGGGGACAGTCTTAGCAATCAGCCCCAGCATTTT.

This chain uses TRBV19 with TRBJ2-7; tentatively, D is TRBD2 (6 bases). From germline, CDR1 is LNHDA and CDR2 SQIVND (reference sequence). The V gene lost 10 bases and the J gene lost 1 base, with 23 bases spanning the gap. The CDR3 is 16 amino acids. The CDR3 loop reads CATTGEPGLRSYEQYF. In nucleotides, the CDR3 is TGTGCCACTACAGGAGAACCGGGACTGCGATCCTACGAGCAGTACTTC.